In its sample, the clone carrying this T cell receptor beta chain was seen a few times. Its antigen is currently unknown. The data were taken from a study of T-cell memory formation after mild COVID-19. General observations from the study: Cross-reactive memory apparently joined, as some responding clones appeared in pre-infection memory. Clones from the second wave (peaking day 37) had unconfirmed SARS-CoV-2 specificity.

CDR1 and CDR2 from the germline V gene are SGHRS and YFSETQ. Trimming cost V 0 bases and J 1 base; bases outside gene matches: 4. The CDR3 extends over 16 amino acids. TCRdb reanalysed the 5' RACE reads using MiXCR and keeps one entry per CDR3 protein. The sample has more than 300,000 distinct CDR3 sequences, 20% to 25% seen once. The TCR sequence derives from a man between 18 and 35 years old who had mild COVID-19 (a few samples of this study predate the infection). Cell type and time point are not known. The chain carries TRBV5-1 and TRBJ2-3; 8 bases are a match to TRBD1. Specimen: PBMCs or a T cell subset sorted from them (not recorded which). The CDR3 sequence is CASSLAVTGGTDTQYF. CDR3 DNA sequence: TGCGCCAGCAGCTTGGCCGTGACAGGGGGCACAGATACGCAGTATTTT.